A single count supports the clone carrying this T cell receptor (beta chain). The target antigen is unknown. This specimen belongs to a study of cytomegalovirus exposure and HLA in healthy donors. In the PCR, 60 Vbeta and 13 Jbeta primers were used. Using immunoSEQ multiplex PCR, the repertoire was profiled, and TCRdb retains in-frame clones only, with some absent. This table has approximately 170,000 clones, roughly 80% appearing once. Study-wide findings and caveats: A likely sequencing artifact accounted for one observed cluster of highly shared sequence variants. Differences between HLA loci emerged in a later analysis of TCR association rates, with DRB1 most and HLA-C fewest. Researchers catalogued 164 TCR beta chains as cytomegalovirus-associated. The analysis excluded some indistinguishable V segments, including TRBV6-2 and TRBV6-3.

V was trimmed by 0 bases and J by 0 bases, leaving 13 bases between them. Germline CDR1 and CDR2: SGHTS and YDEGEE. The CDR3 runs to 18 residues. This receptor was taken from a woman younger than 35 in good health and CMV-seronegative. The sequenced sample was PBMCs. The V gene is TRBV5-8, the J gene TRBJ2-6, with D unclear. The CDR3 coding sequence is TGTGCCAGCAGCTTGGACACGCACCCCCTCTCTGGGGCCAACGTCCTGACTTTC. Residues: CASSLDTHPLSGANVLTF.